The TCR beta chain described here comes from a study of blood T cell repertoires in COVID-19. Clones were read by immunoSEQ multiplex PCR, and TCRdb kept only the in-frame ones, dropping some. The top ten hold 6.2% of the sample, which has around 43,000 clones, roughly nine tenths seen once. V shed 3 bases and J shed 5 bases, with 11 bases lying between them. CDR3 length: 13 residues. CDR1 SGHRS and CDR2 YFSETQ come from the germline V gene. This receptor was taken from a human donor in a cohort sampled during active COVID-19. The sample was peripheral blood. This chain uses TRBV5-1 with TRBJ2-5; D may be TRBD2 (7 bases). As DNA, the CDR3 is TGCGCCAGCAGCTCGGGGAGGGGGGAGACCCAGTACTTC. As protein: CASSSGRGETQYF.